This T cell receptor (beta chain) was observed in a study of human T cells and chemical hapten exposure. On the study more broadly: The sensitizer, 2% DPC, was used on roughly 2 cm by roughly 2 cm of upper inner arm skin. Study-level points and caveats: Among expanded TCRs, significantly more large CDR3 similarity clusters formed than among controls.

TCRdb re-called the RACE reads through MiXCR, storing one row per CDR3 protein. The sample holds roughly 100,000 distinct CDR3 sequences, around 35% seen once. Time point defined: patch test 3, about 24 weeks after DPC sensitization. Treatment described: therapeutic diphenylcyclopropenone sensitization with weekly scalp DPC. Each patch test followed a blood draw. With respect to this clonotype: Its antigen is undetermined.

Germline V gives CDR1 SGHVS, CDR2 FQNEAQ. The V segment lost 1 base and the J segment 7 bases; nucleotides outside the gene matches: 9. This CDR3 region has 17 residues. This sequence originates from a man in his forties or fifties with alopecia areata. Some clones in this sample may be carry-over from other donors' samples. The gene calls are TRBV7-8 and TRBJ2-5; 13 nucleotides agree with TRBD2. The sequencing used whole blood, collected in connection with sensitization to the hapten diphenylcyclopropenone (DPC). The CDR3 nucleotides read TGTGCCAGCAGCTTAGTTAACCGACTAGCGGGGGGTGGGACCCAGTACTTC. Its protein is CASSLVNRLAGGGTQYF.